This T cell receptor (beta chain) was sequenced during a study of blood T cells in healthy people across ages. Each sample had at least 6.5 million PBMCs isolated. Findings of the study overall: Unsorted PBMC input precluded a conclusive naive versus antigen-experienced comparison.

A second PCR of 7 to 11 cycles used a sample-barcoded 5' primer and a J-beta primer mix. Tags on each cDNA molecule came from a template-switch adaptor with 12 random nucleotides. TCRdb redid the calling of the 5' RACE reads with MiXCR, one entry per CDR3 protein. The data contain about 650,000 distinct CDR3 sequences, 52% of them singletons. For this clonotype: Antigen specificity is unknown.

The receptor was isolated from a woman aged 80 or over in good health. The material sequenced was blood.

The DNA for the CDR3 is TGTGCCAGCAGCTTCGGACTAGCGGGAAGGGGGAATGAGCAGTTCTTC. Its protein is CASSFGLAGRGNEQFF. The chain links TRBV14 to TRBJ2-1, with 12 bases matching TRBD2. With V trimmed by 5 bases and J by 7 bases, 9 bases remained unmatched. The germline V gene encodes CDR1 SGHDN and CDR2 FVKESK. This CDR3 has 16 amino acids.